This paragraph reports one T cell receptor (beta chain). Its antigen remains unidentified. This may arise from a read error, as a much more abundant clone is one base away. The conserved closing phenylalanine or tryptophan is absent in this CDR3, likely reflecting a read error. These data are taken from a study of OX40 agonist ivuxolimab in advanced cancers. The overall study: Every 2 weeks, patients got intravenous ivuxolimab at one of six dose levels (0.01-10 mg/kg). General study points: Researchers report that CD8+ T cells had, on average, more expanded clones than CD4+. Clonal expansion among partial responders at 0.1-3.0 mg/kg ranked near the lowest.

Sequenced by immunoSEQ multiplex PCR; TCRdb stores in-frame clones only, minus some. The sample lists tens of thousands of clones; about 85% were seen once. The CDR3 extends over 12 amino acids. V lost 2 bases and J lost 11, with 12 bases in between. The V gene's germline CDR1 is MDHEN and CDR2 SYDVKM. The chain uses TRBV28 and TRBJ1-1; perhaps TRBD1 as D (6 bases). The sequencing here drew on CD4+ or CD8+ T cells sorted from blood, taken in a trial of the OX40 agonist ivuxolimab. The sequence came from an adult with an advanced solid tumor such as melanoma, head and neck, liver or kidney cancer. The CDR3 sequence is CASSLPNRAAFL. In DNA, the CDR3 is TGTGCCAGCAGTTTACCCAACAGGGCTGCTTTCCTT.